This T cell receptor beta chain was identified in a study of shared clonotypes between healthy human individuals. Overall study: Donor ages ranged 18 to 49 years: two women, a few men.

Trimming took off 0 bases at V and 0 bases at J, with 9 bases between the two ends. Germline assignment: CDR1 MGHRA and CDR2 YSYEKL. The CDR3 is made up of 16 amino acids. Assay execution proceeded at the deep level. DNA from unsorted PBMC was sequenced on ten immunoSEQ deep assay plates. Produced via immunoSEQ multiplex PCR; TCRdb's table is partial and in-frame only. This table holds about half a million clones, approximately 84% found once. The chain carries TRBV4-1 and TRBJ1-3; D uncertain. The specimen sequenced was PBMCs. This clonotype was sampled from a middle-aged woman in good health. Some clones in this sample may be carry-over from other donors' samples. The CDR3 sequence: CASSQEPSNSGNTIYF. DNA of the CDR3: TGCGCCAGCAGCCAAGAACCGAGCAACTCTGGAAACACCATATATTTT.